This T cell receptor (beta chain) was found in a study of shared clonotypes between healthy human individuals. Across the study: Researchers drew samples from two women and a few men aged 18 to 49.

There are a few counts of this clone. Clones were read by immunoSEQ multiplex PCR, and TCRdb kept only the in-frame ones, dropping some. This table holds 950,000 to 1,100,000 clones, around three quarters found once. Germline CDR1 is SGDLS and CDR2 is YYNGEE. This CDR3 has 16 amino acids. The V gene end was trimmed by 4 bases and the J gene end by 4 bases; junction bases not matched to a gene: 9. This sequence joins TRBV9 and TRBJ2-1; TRBD2 matches 9 bases. Sequencing used memory CD4+ T cells from PBMCs. The subset: CD45RA-negative fraction. This sequence was found in a man between 18 and 29 years old in good health. Some clones in this sample may be carry-over from other donors' samples. CDR3 sequence: CASSQQPSGTYNEQFF. The CDR3 coding sequence is TGTGCCAGCAGCCAGCAGCCTAGCGGGACATACAATGAGCAGTTCTTC. The full variable domain, with the rest looked up from reference TRBV9 and TRBJ2-1, is DSGVTQTPKHLITATGQRVTLRCSPRSGDLSVYWYQQSLDQGLQFLIQYYNGEERAKGNILERFSAQQFPDLHSELNLSSLELGDSALYFCASSQQPSGTYNEQFFGPGTRLTVL.